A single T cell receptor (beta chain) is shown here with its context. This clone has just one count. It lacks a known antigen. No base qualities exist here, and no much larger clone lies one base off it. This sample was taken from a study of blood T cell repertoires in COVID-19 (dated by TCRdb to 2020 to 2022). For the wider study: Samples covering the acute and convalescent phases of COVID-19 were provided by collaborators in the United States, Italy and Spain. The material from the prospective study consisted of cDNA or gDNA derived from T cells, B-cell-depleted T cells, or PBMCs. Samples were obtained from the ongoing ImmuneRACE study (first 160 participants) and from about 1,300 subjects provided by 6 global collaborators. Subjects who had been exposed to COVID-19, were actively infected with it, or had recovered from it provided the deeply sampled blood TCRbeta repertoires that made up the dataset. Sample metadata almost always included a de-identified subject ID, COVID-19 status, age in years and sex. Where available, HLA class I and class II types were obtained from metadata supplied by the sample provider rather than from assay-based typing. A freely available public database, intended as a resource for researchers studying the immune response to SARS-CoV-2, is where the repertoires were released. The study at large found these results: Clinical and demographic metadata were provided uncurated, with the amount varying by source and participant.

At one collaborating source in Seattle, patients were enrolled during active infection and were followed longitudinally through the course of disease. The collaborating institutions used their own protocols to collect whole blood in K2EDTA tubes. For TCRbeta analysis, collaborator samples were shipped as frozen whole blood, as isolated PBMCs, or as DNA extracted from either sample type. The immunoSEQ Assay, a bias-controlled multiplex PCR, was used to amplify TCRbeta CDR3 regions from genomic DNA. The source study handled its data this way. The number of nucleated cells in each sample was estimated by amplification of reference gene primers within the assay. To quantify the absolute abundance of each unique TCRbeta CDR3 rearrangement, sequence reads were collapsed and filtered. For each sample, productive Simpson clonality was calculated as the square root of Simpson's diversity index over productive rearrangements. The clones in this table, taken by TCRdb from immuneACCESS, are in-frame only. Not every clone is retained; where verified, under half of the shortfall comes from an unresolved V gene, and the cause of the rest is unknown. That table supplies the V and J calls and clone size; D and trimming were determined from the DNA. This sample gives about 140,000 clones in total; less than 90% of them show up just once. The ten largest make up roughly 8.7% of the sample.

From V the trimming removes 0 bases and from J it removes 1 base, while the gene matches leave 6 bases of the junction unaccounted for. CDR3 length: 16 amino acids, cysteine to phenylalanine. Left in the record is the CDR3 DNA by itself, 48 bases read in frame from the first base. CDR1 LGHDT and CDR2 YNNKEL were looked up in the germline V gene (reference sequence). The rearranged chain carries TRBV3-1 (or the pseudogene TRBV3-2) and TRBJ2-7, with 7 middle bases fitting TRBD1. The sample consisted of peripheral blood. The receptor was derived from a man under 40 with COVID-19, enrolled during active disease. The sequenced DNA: TGTGCCAGCAGCCAAGAGGCTCTGACAGGGTCCTACGAGCAGTACTTC. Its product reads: CASSQEALTGSYEQYF.